The clone carrying this TCR beta chain came up a few times. Its antigen is unknown. Given a much more abundant clone one base away, this may be a read error. This sample is part of a study of T cells in Graves' hyperthyroidism and ophthalmopathy. Study observations and caveats: Stable hyperthyroidism and ophthalmopathy were separated using 13 V-J signatures. Progression to ophthalmopathy was predicted a median of 6.5 months early. Expanded thyroid clonotypes (above 0.001) were mostly also found in blood.

TCR beta CDR3 sequences were amplified from RNA transcripts. During a first-round RT-PCR of the TCR CDR3, the HTBI primer set was used. TCRdb reprocessed the multiplex PCR reads via MiXCR and lists one record per CDR3 protein. This table has 310,000 or so distinct CDR3 sequences, about 17% appearing once. PBMCs were collected from a roughly 10 ml volume of fresh peripheral blood. V shed 6 bases, J shed 7 bases, and the junction held 11 bases outside the gene matches. This CDR3 has 15 residues. Germline lookup yields CDR1 SQVTM and CDR2 ANQGSEA. Sequences were obtained from blood. The rearrangement joins TRBV29-1 to TRBJ2-1; 11 positions agree with TRBD1. The TCR sequence derives from a woman between 55 and 75 years old with Graves' ophthalmopathy. The CDR3 loop reads CSVIDGQGAGNEQFF. The CDR3, as DNA: TGCAGCGTCATAGATGGACAGGGGGCTGGTAATGAGCAGTTCTTC.